The 29 T cell receptor beta chains reported below all come from one sample, sequenced in a study of T cell responses to AZD1222 COVID-19 vaccine. Only in-frame clones appear in the TCRdb table, and some are missing; sequencing was by immunoSEQ multiplex PCR. The profile covers 90,000 to 100,000 clones, with around 89% appearing a single time and less than 3% taken by the ten largest. Sequencing used peripheral blood, obtained on day 0 of AZD1222 vaccination. These receptors came from an adult in good health.

The V gene is TRBV29-1, the J gene TRBJ2-7, with TRBD2 matching over 13 bases. This CDR3 is 16 amino acids long. Looked up from germline, CDR1 is SQVTM and CDR2 is ANQGSEA. Trimming removed 6 bases from V and 5 bases from J; junction bases left unmatched: 13. The CDR3 bases are TGCAGCGTCGCCCCCGGACTAGCGGGAGTATCTAACGAGCAGTACTTC. It yields the protein CSVAPGLAGVSNEQYF.

This clone was detected a few times. J is TRBJ2-7 and V is TRBV5-1, with TRBD1 identical over 7 bases. Germline CDR1 SGHRS, CDR2 YFSETQ. The CDR3 consists of 16 residues. V lost 4 bases and J lost 0; bases outside the gene matches: 10. Written as DNA, the CDR3 is TGCGCCAGCAGCCTCCAGACAGGGCTAAGCTCCTACGAGCAGTACTTC. Its protein is CASSLQTGLSSYEQYF.

The chain has TRBV3-1 (or the pseudogene TRBV3-2) and TRBJ1-4, with 7 bases lining up with TRBD1. J was trimmed by 1 base and V by 1 base; bases with no gene match: 0. The CDR3 length is 15 residues. Germline V gives CDR1 LGHDT, CDR2 YNNKEL (reference sequence). The CDR3 DNA reads TGTGCCAGCAGCCAAGGACAGGGAACTAATGAAAAACTGTTTTTT. This encodes CASSQGQGTNEKLFF.

The chain combines TRBV6-5 with TRBJ2-7; D is possibly TRBD2 (6 bases). Trimming removed 10 bases at V and 0 bases at J, with 13 bases between. Germline V gives CDR1 MNHEY, CDR2 SVGAGI. CDR3 size: 13 residues. The CDR3 region has the DNA TGTGCCACCCGGGGGTCTAGCTCCTACGAGCAGTACTTC. It encodes CATRGSSSYEQYF.

The chain employs TRBV5-4 and TRBJ1-1; 8 bases are shared with TRBD1. The germline V gene encodes CDR1 SGHNT and CDR2 YYREEE (reference sequence). Unmatched junction bases numbered 6, after V lost 2 bases and J lost 6 bases. CDR3 length: 14 amino acids. The CDR3 DNA is TGTGCCAGCAGCTTCCTAGACAGGGGCCCTGAAGCTTTCTTT. Translated, it gives CASSFLDRGPEAFF.

This chain joins TRBV28 and TRBJ2-7; D gene unclear. The CDR3 loop spans 15 amino acids. CDR1 MDHEN and CDR2 SYDVKM come from the germline V gene. V was trimmed by 5 bases and J by 0 bases, leaving 14 bases between them. The CDR3 DNA reads as TGTGCCAGCAGTGGCCTGGGCGGTAGCTCCTACGAGCAGTACTTC. Translating gives CASSGLGGSSYEQYF.

The chain uses TRBV28 and TRBJ1-4; D gene ambiguous. The ends were cut back, 1 base at V and 1 base at J, with 7 bases in the middle. There are 15 residues in the CDR3. Germline CDR1 and CDR2: MDHEN and SYDVKM. The CDR3 loop reads CASSLSAGTNEKLFF. The CDR3 DNA sequence: TGTGCCAGCAGTTTATCGGCGGGAACTAATGAAAAACTGTTTTTT.

Regarding this clone: The junction departs from the called germline gene at one end, perhaps through a read error. The chain joins TRBV13 to TRBJ2-1, with 8 bases that match TRBD1. CDR1 and CDR2 (germline): PRHDT, FYEKMQ (reference sequence). The CDR3 has 15 amino acids. The CDR3 protein is CASGLTLDRANEQFF. The CDR3 DNA follows: TGTGCCAGCGGCTTAACCCTGGACAGGGCGAATGAGCAGTTCTTC.

DNA of the CDR3: TGTGCCAGCAGCTTAGGACTAGCGGGAGTCGAGCAGTACTTC. Encoded protein: CASSLGLAGVEQYF. This chain uses TRBV7-9 with TRBJ2-7, with 12 bases lining up with TRBD2. This CDR3 comprises 14 residues. CDR1 and CDR2 (germline): SEHNR, FQNEAQ (reference sequence). Trimming cost V 1 base and J 6 bases; bases outside gene matches: 1.

This chain uses TRBV28 with TRBJ2-3; D gene unclear. V lost 2 bases and J 5 bases, leaving 8 bases between the germline ends. Germline assignment: CDR1 MDHEN and CDR2 SYDVKM. The CDR3 has 13 residues. In DNA, the CDR3 is TGTGCCAGCAGTTTACTAGTGGAAGATACGCAGTATTTT. Its translation is CASSLLVEDTQYF.

The gene calls are TRBV3-1 (or the pseudogene TRBV3-2) and TRBJ2-3; D gene ambiguous. With 0 bases removed from V and 2 bases from J, the gap between germline ends came to 6 bases. This CDR3 comprises 14 residues. Looked up from germline, CDR1 is LGHDT and CDR2 is YNNKEL (reference sequence). CDR3 nucleotides: TGTGCCAGCAGCCAAGAGTCGAACACAGATACGCAGTATTTT. Translated, it gives CASSQESNTDTQYF.

The chain combines TRBV4-1 with TRBJ1-4, with 9 bases lining up with TRBD1. Germline loops: CDR1 MGHRA, CDR2 YSYEKL. This CDR3 comprises 16 residues. With V trimmed by 5 bases and J by 11 bases, 15 bases remained unmatched. DNA for the CDR3: TGCGCCAGCAGCTCACAGGGGGCACTCCCCAATTTGAAACTGTTTTTT. This gives the protein CASSSQGALPNLKLFF.

The chain uses TRBV3-1 (or the pseudogene TRBV3-2) and TRBJ2-2; 11 positions agree with TRBD1. The germline CDR1 and CDR2 sequences are LGHDT and YNNKEL (reference sequence). The CDR3 totals 17 residues. J lost 4 bases, V lost 4 bases, and 8 bases had no gene match. The chain's CDR3 is CASSLGTGGLGTGELFF. The CDR3 DNA reads TGTGCCAGCAGCCTGGGGACAGGGGGGTTAGGCACCGGGGAGCTGTTTTTT.

The V and J genes are TRBV7-3 and TRBJ2-7; the match to TRBD2 covers 12 bases. This CDR3 is built from 16 residues. V shed 5 bases, J shed 4 bases, and the junction held 9 bases outside the gene matches. Germline CDR1 is SGHTA and CDR2 is FQGTGA. The CDR3 coding sequence is TGTGCCAGCAGCCCACGGACTAGCGGGACGACTTACGAGCAGTACTTC. It encodes CASSPRTSGTTYEQYF.

The J gene is TRBJ1-3, the V gene TRBV7-8; maybe TRBD1 (6 bases). Germline V gene data show CDR1 as SGHVS and CDR2 as FQNEAQ. V lost 0 bases to trimming and J lost 2 bases, with 14 bases between them. The CDR3 contains 17 residues. In nucleotides, the CDR3 is TGTGCCAGCAGCTTAGCGCGCGACAGGAAAACTGGAAACACCATATATTTT. Amino acids: CASSLARDRKTGNTIYF.

This clone showed up just once. The CDR3 region is CASSLSGLGYNEQFF. The CDR3 nucleotides are TGTGCCAGCAGCCTTAGCGGCCTGGGGTACAATGAGCAGTTCTTC. The chain couples TRBV3-1 (or the pseudogene TRBV3-2) to TRBJ2-1; the D gene is possibly TRBD2 (6 bases). This CDR3 region has 15 residues. Germline V gene sequence: CDR1 LGHDT, CDR2 YNNKEL (reference sequence). The germline V and J ends were trimmed by 4 bases and 4 bases, with 14 bases remaining between them.

The chain combines TRBV4-3 with TRBJ1-1, with D perhaps matching TRBD1 (6 bases). The length of the CDR3 is 15 residues. Germline assignment: CDR1 LGHNA and CDR2 YSLEER. V was clipped by 0 bases and J by 5 bases, with 13 bases between them. The DNA for the CDR3 is TGCGCCAGCAGCCAAGATGGGGGCCGCTCGACTGAAGCTTTCTTT. Translating gives CASSQDGGRSTEAFF.

This clone was seen more than once but under ten times. The chain has TRBV14 and TRBJ2-7, with D possibly matching TRBD2 (6 bases). The CDR3 is 15 residues long. The germline V gene has CDR1 SGHDN and CDR2 FVKESK. V was clipped by 5 bases and J by 3 bases, with 17 bases between them. The chain's CDR3 is CASSEGLYPVYEQYF. The CDR3 DNA is TGTGCCAGCAGCGAAGGACTATATCCGGTCTACGAGCAGTACTTC. Full variable domain (rest looked up from reference TRBV14 and TRBJ2-7): EAGVTQFPSHSVIEKGQTVTLRCDPISGHDNLYWYRRVMGKEIKFLLHFVKESKQDESGMPNNRFLAERTGGTYSTLKVQPAELEDSGVYFCASSEGLYPVYEQYFGPGTRLTVT.

This clone occurred a few times. The rearrangement links TRBV5-1 to TRBJ1-2; 8 positions match TRBD1. Germline CDR1 is SGHRS and CDR2 is YFSETQ. V lost 2 bases to trimming and J lost 5 bases; unmatched junction nucleotides: 5. The CDR3 contains 14 residues. Here the CDR3 DNA reads TGCGCCAGCAGCTTCGGACAGGGCGAGTATGGCTACACCTTC. The encoded protein is CASSFGQGEYGYTF.

This chain links TRBV5-6 with TRBJ1-1, with no clear D. The ends were cut back, 0 bases at V and 1 base at J, with 10 bases in the middle. The germline gives CDR1 SGHDT, CDR2 YYEEEE. This CDR3 has 15 amino acids. For the CDR3, the DNA is TGTGCCAGCAGCTTGGCCCCACGGGGGAACACTGAAGCTTTCTTT. Its translation is CASSLAPRGNTEAFF. Based on the CDR3 plus reference TRBV5-6 and TRBJ1-1, the full variable domain is DAGVTQSPTHLIKTRGQQVTLRCSPKSGHDTVSWYQQALGQGPQFIFQYYEEEERQRGNFPDRFSGHQFPNYSSELNVNALLLGDSALYLCASSLAPRGNTEAFFGQGTRLTVV.

The rearrangement uses TRBV5-4 and TRBJ1-1, with TRBD1 as a possible D gene (5 bases). This CDR3 has 13 amino acids. Germline assignment: CDR1 SGHNT and CDR2 YYREEE (reference sequence). Trimming removed 4 bases at V and 5 bases at J, with 12 bases between. This CDR3 is CASSRDRGTEAFF. CDR3 DNA sequence: TGTGCCAGCAGCCGCGATCGGGGGACTGAAGCTTTCTTT.

This clone has just one count. This chain connects TRBV11-2 to TRBJ2-3; 9 bases align to TRBD1. This CDR3 contains 16 residues. V lost 5 bases to trimming and J lost 11 bases; unmatched junction nucleotides: 17. Germline V gene lookup returns CDR1 SGHAT and CDR2 FQNNGV. The CDR3 loop is CASSQDRGYLTVRQYF. CDR3 in DNA: TGTGCCAGCAGCCAAGACAGGGGGTATCTCACAGTAAGGCAGTATTTT. The whole variable domain, filled in from reference TRBV11-2 and TRBJ2-3, reads EAGVAQSPRYKIIEKRQSVAFWCNPISGHATLYWYQQILGQGPKLLIQFQNNGVVDDSQLPKDRFSAERLKGVDSTLKIQPAKLEDSAVYLCASSQDRGYLTVRQYFGPGTRLTVL.

V and J are TRBV4-1 and TRBJ2-7; TRBD2 aligns across 14 bases. The CDR3 has 18 amino acids. The V segment lost 0 bases and the J segment 3 bases; nucleotides outside the gene matches: 7. In germline, CDR1 is MGHRA, CDR2 YSYEKL. CDR3 in amino acids: CASSQDPTSGRAYYEQYF. Here the CDR3 DNA reads TGCGCCAGCAGCCAAGATCCGACTAGCGGGAGGGCGTACTACGAGCAGTACTTC.

V and J are TRBV24-1 and TRBJ2-1; 12 nucleotides agree with TRBD1. The V gene's germline CDR1 is KGHDR and CDR2 SFDVKD. Trimming took 4 bases from V and 8 from J; bases not matched to a gene: 11. The CDR3 length is 17 residues. CDR3 DNA: TGTGCCACCAGTGAAGCCCCGGGGGACAGGGGGCGCGATGAGCAGTTCTTC. It translates to CATSEAPGDRGRDEQFF.

The V call is TRBV15, the J call TRBJ1-4; 7 bases align to TRBD1. This CDR3 is 18 amino acids long. The germline gives CDR1 LNHNV, CDR2 YYDKDF (reference sequence). After removal of 6 bases from V and 2 bases from J, the junction contained 15 bases not matched to a gene. The CDR3 DNA is TGTGCCACCAGTCGAGAGAAACAGGGGAAGAATACTAATGAAAAACTGTTTTTT. Translated, it gives CATSREKQGKNTNEKLFF.

This rearrangement joins TRBV21-1 to TRBJ2-5; the DNA was not used to check the table's D call, TRBD2. TRBV21-1 is marked as a pseudogene. The CDR3 has 15 residues. The CDR3 coding sequence is TGTGCCAGCAGCCCGGTTCTAGAGTACCAAGAGACCCAGTACTTC. It encodes CASSPVLEYQETQYF.

The chain uses TRBV14 and TRBJ2-5, with 10 bases matching TRBD2. Germline V gene sequence: CDR1 SGHDN, CDR2 FVKESK. V shed 4 bases, J shed 1 base, and the junction held 3 bases outside the gene matches. The CDR3 is 15 amino acids. The CDR3 sequence is CASSRTSGPQETQYF. The CDR3 nucleotides read TGTGCCAGCAGCCGGACTAGCGGACCCCAAGAGACCCAGTACTTC.

The rearrangement links TRBV27 to TRBJ1-3, with D maybe TRBD1 (6 bases). Per germline, CDR1 MNHEY and CDR2 SMNVEV (reference sequence). With 3 bases removed from V and 2 bases from J, the gap between germline ends came to 26 bases. This CDR3 has 20 amino acids. In nucleotides, the CDR3 is TGTGCCAGCAGTTTCTCCAGGGGAGACGCTCTGTACGCAACTGGAAACACCATATATTTT. This sequence encodes CASSFSRGDALYATGNTIYF.

The genes are TRBV6-6 and TRBJ2-7; tentative D call: TRBD2 (5 bases). V dropped 6 bases and J dropped 1 base, with 13 bases sitting between them. Germline lookup yields CDR1 MNHNY and CDR2 SVGAGI (reference sequence). The CDR3 is made up of 14 amino acids. CDR3 sequence: CASSQARGSYEQYF. CDR3 DNA sequence: TGTGCCAGCAGCCAGGCCCGAGGGTCCTACGAGCAGTACTTC.